These 20 T cell receptor beta chains originate from one sample sequenced in a study of molecular identifiers for immune sequencing clone quantification. TCRdb reprocessed the PCR reads via MiXCR and lists one record per CDR3 protein. The table shows 300,000 to 400,000 distinct CDR3 sequences, with about 21% occurring only once. Input material: naive CD8+ T cells from blood, with Jurkat cell RNA spiked in. Stated subset: FACS-sorted CD8+CD4-CCR7+CD45RA+ naive T cells. These receptors all come from a human donor in good health. Some libraries in this study had Jurkat cell RNA spiked in.

At least ten counts were recorded for this clonotype. This chain links TRBV4-2 with TRBJ1-2, with D perhaps TRBD1 (5 bases). The ends were cut back, 0 bases at V and 5 bases at J, with 10 bases in the middle. The CDR3 covers 14 residues. Per the germline V gene, CDR1 is LGHNA and CDR2 is YNFKEQ. CDR3 nucleotides: TGTGCCAGCAGCCAAGATCGGGGCCAATATGGCTACACCTTC. This encodes CASSQDRGQYGYTF.

Turning to this clonotype: The conserved closing phenylalanine or tryptophan is absent in this CDR3, likely reflecting a read error. This chain joins TRBV5-6 and TRBJ2-7; D perhaps matches TRBD1 (5 bases). The CDR3 consists of 13 residues. V lost 4 bases to trimming and J lost 9 bases, with 17 bases between them. Germline values: CDR1 SGHDT, CDR2 YYEEEE. The CDR3 loop is CASSPSSGYVQYL. CDR3 nucleotide sequence: TGTGCCAGCAGCCCTAGTTCAGGGTATGTGCAGTACCTC.

This chain joins TRBV29-1 and TRBJ1-2; 9 positions match TRBD1. This CDR3 spans 14 amino acids. V shed 4 bases, J shed 4 bases, and the junction held 7 bases outside the gene matches. CDR1 and CDR2 (germline): SQVTM, ANQGSEA. The CDR3 loop reads CSVADRGSSYGYTF. The DNA for the CDR3 is TGCAGCGTTGCGGACAGGGGCAGTTCCTATGGCTACACCTTC.

As for this clonotype: The junction differs from germline at one of its ends, possibly a read error. J is TRBJ2-6 and V is TRBV27; the D gene is possibly TRBD1 (5 bases). Germline V lookup: CDR1 MNHEY, CDR2 SMNVEV (reference sequence). The CDR3 contains 16 residues. The CDR3 sequence: CASSTTTVSGANVLAF. The CDR3 DNA reads as TGTGCCAGCAGTACGACGACAGTTTCTGGGGCCAACGTCCTGGCTTTC.

This clonotype was detected many times. V is TRBV5-6 and J is TRBJ2-3, with D tentatively TRBD2 (6 bases). The germline V gene has CDR1 SGHDT and CDR2 YYEEEE. The CDR3 sequence is 15 residues long. V lost 1 base, J lost 2 bases, and 11 bases lay in between. The CDR3 reads CASSLWADYTDTQYF. The DNA for the CDR3 is TGTGCCAGCAGCTTGTGGGCGGACTACACAGATACGCAGTATTTT.

With respect to this clonotype: This may be a read error, as it is one base from a much larger clone. The J gene is TRBJ2-7, the V gene TRBV5-6, with no clear D. Germline-derived CDR1 and CDR2 are SGHDT and YYEEEE. This CDR3 is 14 amino acids long. The CDR3 is CASTTSHFSYERYF. As DNA, the CDR3 is TGTGCCAGCACCACGAGTCACTTCTCCTACGAGCGGTACTTC. Based on the CDR3 plus reference TRBV5-6 and TRBJ2-7, the full variable domain is DAGVTQSPTHLIKTRGQQVTLRCSPKSGHDTVSWYQQALGQGPQFIFQYYEEEERQRGNFPDRFSGHQFPNYSSELNVNALLLGDSALYLCASTTSHFSYERYFGPGTRLTVT.

This clonotype came up many times. V is TRBV7-6 and J is TRBJ2-5, with a tentative D call TRBD2 (5 bases). The CDR3 is 16 amino acids. The ends were cut back, 5 bases at V and 4 bases at J, with 20 bases in the middle. CDR1 is SGHVS, CDR2 FNYEAQ, per germline. The CDR3 region has the DNA TGTGCCAGCAGCCCTATCCTGGAGCTGGCGGGAGAGACCCAGTACTTC. Translation gives CASSPILELAGETQYF.

Note on this clonotype: The junction does not match germline at one end; this may be a read error. The DNA of the CDR3 is TGTGCCAGTAGTACCAGGGGGATTACCTACGGGCAGTACTTC. Encoded protein: CASSTRGITYGQYF. The J gene is TRBJ2-7, the V gene TRBV19, with 7 positions matching TRBD1. CDR1 is LNHDA, CDR2 SQIVND, per germline (reference sequence). This CDR3 contains 14 residues.

This clonotype came up many times. The gene calls are TRBV7-9 and TRBJ1-1; D may be TRBD1 (5 bases). There are 14 residues in the CDR3. V dropped 4 bases and J dropped 1 base, with 10 bases sitting between them. Per germline, CDR1 SEHNR and CDR2 FQNEAQ (reference sequence). The CDR3 region is CASSSPTENTEAFF. Written as DNA, the CDR3 is TGTGCCAGCAGCTCTCCGACAGAGAACACTGAAGCTTTCTTT.

Remarks on this clonotype: A single base separates this from a much larger clone, so it may be a read error. This sequence joins TRBV2 and TRBJ2-3, with TRBD1 identical over 10 bases. TRBJ1-5 explains the end of the DNA better; the J call may be wrong. Germline V gives CDR1 SNHLY, CDR2 FYNNEI. The CDR3 has 15 amino acids. As DNA, the CDR3 is TGTGCCAGCAGTGGGACAGGGGGAAGCACAGATACGCAGCATTTT. Translating it yields CASSGTGGSTDTQHF.

In this sample, this clonotype turned up many times. The rearrangement uses TRBV20-1 and TRBJ1-2, with 8 nucleotides matching TRBD1. The CDR3 runs 15 residues. Losses at the gene ends were 6 bases for V and 2 bases for J; bases not matched to a gene: 11. The germline gives CDR1 DFQATT, CDR2 SNEGSKA (reference sequence). The CDR3 spells CSAPTPDRANYGYTF. In DNA, the CDR3 is TGCAGTGCACCAACCCCGGACAGGGCGAACTATGGCTACACCTTC.

This clonotype was picked up many times. The V and J genes are TRBV29-1 and TRBJ2-3; possibly TRBD1 or TRBD2 for D (5 bases each). CDR1 SQVTM and CDR2 ANQGSEA come from the germline V gene. The length of the CDR3 is 13 residues. The V end lost 8 bases, the J end lost 1 base, and 13 bases lay between the germline ends. DNA of the CDR3: TGCAGCCTGAGGGGAAGTGGCACAGATACGCAGTATTTT. Residues: CSLRGSGTDTQYF.

Comment on this clonotype: Since a much larger clone is just one base distant, this may be a read error. The chain combines TRBV11-2 with TRBJ2-5; D gene ambiguous. The V end was cut by 3 bases, the J end by 2 bases, with 13 bases between. This CDR3 spans 15 amino acids. Germline V gene data show CDR1 as SGHAT and CDR2 as FQNNGV. The CDR3 DNA follows: TGTGCCAGCAGCTTTATGGAGACATTGCAAGAGACCCAGTACTTC. It specifies CASSFMETLQETQYF.

This clonotype appeared a single time. This clone may be a read error of a much larger clone one base away. The chain couples TRBV29-1 to TRBJ2-7; the match to TRBD1 covers 11 bases. The V gene's germline CDR1 is SQVTM and CDR2 ANQGSEA. V was pared by 7 bases and J by 7 bases, with 9 bases of the junction left unmatched. The CDR3 is 13 amino acids. CDR3 region: CSAWGQGVGEQYF. In nucleotides, the CDR3 is TGCAGCGCTTGGGGACAGGGGGTGGGGGAGCAGTACTTC.

This clonotype has ten or more counts. The chain has TRBV29-1 and TRBJ1-2, with TRBD1 matching 7 bases. The V segment lost 7 bases and the J segment 1 base; nucleotides outside the gene matches: 6. The CDR3 covers 13 residues. The germline gives CDR1 SQVTM, CDR2 ANQGSEA. This chain's CDR3 is CSGGDSFNYGYTF. The CDR3 bases are TGCAGCGGGGGGGACAGTTTTAACTATGGCTACACCTTC. Full variable domain (rest looked up from reference TRBV29-1 and TRBJ1-2): SAVISQKPSRDICQRGTSLTIQCQVDSQVTMMFWYRQQPGQSLTLIATANQGSEATYESGFVIDKFPISRPNLTFSTLTVSNMSPEDSSIYLCSGGDSFNYGYTFGSGTRLTVV.

This clonotype was observed at least ten times. This chain connects TRBV6-5 to TRBJ1-6; D is unclear. Germline CDR1 MNHEY, CDR2 SVGAGI. CDR3 length: 13 amino acids. V lost 5 bases and J 7 bases, leaving 9 bases between the germline ends. CDR3 protein: CASSPNVNSPLHF. CDR3 coding DNA: TGTGCCAGCAGTCCCAACGTCAATTCACCCCTCCACTTT.

This clonotype was observed many times. The chain recombines TRBV5-5 with TRBJ2-7; D is unresolved. The CDR3 runs to 15 residues. Trimming pared 0 bases from V and 2 bases from J, leaving 12 bases between. Germline V gene data show CDR1 as SGHKS and CDR2 as YYEKEE (reference sequence). CDR3 residues: CASSLDIRLTYEQYF. DNA for the CDR3: TGTGCCAGCAGCTTGGATATTAGACTTACCTACGAGCAGTACTTC.

The V and J genes are TRBV5-3 and TRBJ1-1, with TRBD1 matching 9 bases. TRBV5-3 is marked as an open reading frame, function uncertain. The CDR3 has 14 amino acids. V lost 9 bases and J lost 3; bases outside the gene matches: 9. The CDR3 spells CANSFGQGYTEAFF. CDR3 in DNA: TGTGCCAACAGCTTTGGACAGGGGTACACTGAAGCTTTCTTT.

The chain employs TRBV7-9 and TRBJ1-1, with D perhaps TRBD1 (6 bases). V was cut by 3 bases and J by 0 bases, with 20 bases left in between. CDR1 SEHNR and CDR2 FQNEAQ come from the germline V gene (reference sequence). The CDR3 runs to 18 residues. Here the CDR3 reads CASSLGGGGAGMNTEAFF. In nucleotides, the CDR3 is TGTGCCAGCAGCTTGGGGGGGGGGGGGGCCGGTATGAACACTGAAGCTTTCTTT.

Note on this clonotype: This may be a read error: a much more frequent sequence differs by one nucleotide. The chain carries TRBV20-1 and TRBJ2-3; perhaps TRBD2 as D (6 bases). This CDR3 has 17 amino acids. Germline values: CDR1 DFQATT, CDR2 SNEGSKA (reference sequence). The V and J ends lost 0 bases and 1 base respectively, with 17 bases between them. CDR3 protein: CSARELQYGGGTDTQYF. CDR3 in DNA: TGCAGTGCTAGAGAGCTACAATACGGCGGGGGCACAGATACGCAGTATTTT.